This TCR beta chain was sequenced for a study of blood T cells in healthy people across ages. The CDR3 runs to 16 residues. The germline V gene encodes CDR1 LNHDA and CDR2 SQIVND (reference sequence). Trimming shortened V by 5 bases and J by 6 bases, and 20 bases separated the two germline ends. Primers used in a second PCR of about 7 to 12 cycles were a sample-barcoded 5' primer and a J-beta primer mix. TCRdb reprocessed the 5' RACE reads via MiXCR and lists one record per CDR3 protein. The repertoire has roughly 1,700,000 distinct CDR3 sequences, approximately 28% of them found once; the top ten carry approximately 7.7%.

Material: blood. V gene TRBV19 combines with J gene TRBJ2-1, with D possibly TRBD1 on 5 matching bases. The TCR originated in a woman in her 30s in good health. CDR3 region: CASSWGLRSTVNEQFF. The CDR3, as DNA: TGTGCCAGTAGTTGGGGCCTGCGGTCAACTGTCAATGAGCAGTTCTTC.